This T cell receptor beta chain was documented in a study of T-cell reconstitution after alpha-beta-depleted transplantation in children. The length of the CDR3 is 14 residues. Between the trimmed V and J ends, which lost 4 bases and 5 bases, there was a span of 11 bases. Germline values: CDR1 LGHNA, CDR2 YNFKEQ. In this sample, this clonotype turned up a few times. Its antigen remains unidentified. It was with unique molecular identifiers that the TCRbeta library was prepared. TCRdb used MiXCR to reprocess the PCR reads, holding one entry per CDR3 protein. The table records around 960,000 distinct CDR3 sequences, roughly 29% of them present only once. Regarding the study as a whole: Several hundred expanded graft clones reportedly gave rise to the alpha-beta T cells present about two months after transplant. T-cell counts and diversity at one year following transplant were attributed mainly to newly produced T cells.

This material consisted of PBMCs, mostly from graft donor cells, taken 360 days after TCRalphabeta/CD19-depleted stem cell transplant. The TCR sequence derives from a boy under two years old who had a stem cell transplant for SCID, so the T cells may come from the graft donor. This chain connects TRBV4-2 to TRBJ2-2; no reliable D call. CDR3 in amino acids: CASSPTSTTGELFF. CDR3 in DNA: TGTGCCAGCAGCCCCACGAGTACGACCGGGGAGCTGTTTTTT.